This TCR beta chain was captured in a study of neoadjuvant anti-PD-1 for oral cavity cancer. Sample time point: after neoadjuvant nivolumab, at surgical resection. The ends lost 0 bases at V and 0 bases at J; junction bases unmatched: 4. The CDR3 runs 17 residues. Germline V gives CDR1 MNHNS, CDR2 SASEGT. Assay used: immunoSEQ multiplex PCR; TCRdb lists only in-frame clones, some missing. The data hold about 68,000 clones, with more than 75% observed a single time. The chain employs TRBV6-1 and TRBJ1-5, with 8 bases that match TRBD1. The sequencing here drew on PBMCs, taken after nivolumab (anti-PD-1) treatment. This receptor was identified in a person aged 40 to 85 with oral cavity squamous cell carcinoma. CDR3 coding DNA: TGTGCCAGCAGTGAAGCGAGGACAGGGTATAGCAATCAGCCCCAGCATTTT. This encodes CASSEARTGYSNQPQHF.